A single sample gave rise to the 9 T cell receptor beta chains below, sequenced in a study of T cells after somatic rescue of genetic block. Some clones are missing from TCRdb's copy, which holds only in-frame ones; the method was immunoSEQ multiplex PCR. In the table there are tens of thousands of clones, about 90% of which are singletons. The material sequenced was peripheral blood mononuclear cells (PBMCs). Receptors were obtained from a man between 40 and 49 years old.

The chain carries TRBV27 and TRBJ2-2, with 8 bases identical to TRBD1. In germline, CDR1 is MNHEY, CDR2 SMNVEV (reference sequence). The CDR3 contains 17 residues. V shed 6 bases and J 7 bases; nucleotides not matched to a gene: 16. CDR3 sequence reads: CASRPKPGQGAVGELFF. DNA of the CDR3: TGTGCCAGCAGGCCGAAGCCCGGGCAGGGGGCGGTCGGGGAGCTGTTTTTT.

The chain has TRBV19 and TRBJ1-2; no reliable D call. The germline V and J ends were trimmed by 1 base and 4 bases, with 10 bases remaining between them. Germline V gene data show CDR1 as LNHDA and CDR2 as SQIVND (reference sequence). The CDR3 has 14 amino acids. The CDR3 DNA reads TGTGCCAGTAGTATAGGGCCGGGGTTCTATGGCTACACCTTC. It is translated as CASSIGPGFYGYTF.

The chain employs TRBV7-8 and TRBJ1-4, with D perhaps matching TRBD1 (5 bases). The germline V gene has CDR1 SGHVS and CDR2 FQNEAQ. The CDR3 loop spans 15 amino acids. V lost 0 bases and J 8 bases, leaving 13 bases between the germline ends. The DNA for the CDR3 is TGTGCCAGCAGCTTAGCGGGGCAGGTCGGCGAAAAACTGTTTTTT. This sequence encodes CASSLAGQVGEKLFF.

CDR3 DNA: TGCAGCGTAGCCTCGAGAGGGAACTATGGCTACACCTTC. It yields the protein CSVASRGNYGYTF. The chain carries TRBV29-1 and TRBJ1-2; unclear D gene. The CDR3 consists of 13 residues. Germline CDR1 reads SQVTM; CDR2 reads ANQGSEA. The ends were cut back, 6 bases at V and 2 bases at J, with 13 bases in the middle. The variable domain in full, with the rest retrieved from reference TRBV29-1 and TRBJ1-2, is SAVISQKPSRDICQRGTSLTIQCQVDSQVTMMFWYRQQPGQSLTLIATANQGSEATYESGFVIDKFPISRPNLTFSTLTVSNMSPEDSSIYLCSVASRGNYGYTFGSGTRLTVV.

The sample holds one count of this clone. The rearrangement uses TRBV27 and TRBJ2-3; no reliable D call. V lost 3 bases, J lost 1 base, and 11 bases lay in between. There are 15 residues in the CDR3. Germline-derived CDR1 and CDR2 are MNHEY and SMNVEV (reference sequence). For the CDR3, the DNA is TGTGCCAGCAGTTTCTTGGGTCAGGGCACAGATACGCAGTATTTT. Its protein is CASSFLGQGTDTQYF.

This chain joins TRBV5-4 and TRBJ2-5; TRBD2 aligns across 7 bases. This CDR3 is 14 amino acids long. Trimming cost V 4 bases and J 5 bases; bases outside gene matches: 8. The germline gives CDR1 SGHNT, CDR2 YYREEE (reference sequence). The DNA for the CDR3 is TGTGCCAGCAGCCCGACGGGGGGTTGGGAGACCCAGTACTTC. Amino acids: CASSPTGGWETQYF. The full variable domain, rest sourced from reference TRBV5-4 and TRBJ2-5, is ETGVTQSPTHLIKTRGQQVTLRCSSQSGHNTVSWYQQALGQGPQFIFQYYREEENGRGNFPPRFSGLQFPNYSSELNVNALELDDSALYLCASSPTGGWETQYFGPGTRLLVL.

The chain combines TRBV4-1 with TRBJ2-7; TRBD2 agrees at 14 bases. The CDR3 is made up of 15 amino acids. V dropped 4 bases and J dropped 2; count of bases not matched to a gene: 1. Germline CDR1 MGHRA, CDR2 YSYEKL. The CDR3 DNA sequence: TGCGCCAGCAGCCCGGGACTAGCGGGAGCCTACGAGCAGTACTTC. This gives the protein CASSPGLAGAYEQYF.

The genes are TRBV6-1 and TRBJ2-5; no firm D call. This CDR3 contains 14 residues. Looked up from germline, CDR1 is MNHNS and CDR2 is SASEGT. Trimming removed 4 bases at V and 2 bases at J, with 11 bases between. CDR3 in DNA: TGTGCCAGCAGTGCCTCCCGAAAGCAAGAGACCCAGTACTTC. This encodes CASSASRKQETQYF.

This sequence joins TRBV6-1 and TRBJ2-7; a possible D gene is TRBD2 (5 bases). V was pared by 6 bases and J by 2 bases, with 17 bases between. Germline V gene sequence: CDR1 MNHNS, CDR2 SASEGT. This CDR3 has 15 residues. This CDR3 reads CASSDGSGVTYEQYF. The CDR3 DNA reads TGTGCCAGCAGCGACGGCTCCGGGGTCACCTACGAGCAGTACTTC.